The rows below give T cell receptor beta chains drawn from one sample of a study of preoperative IRX-2 immunotherapy in early breast cancer. TCRdb's table, derived via immunoSEQ multiplex PCR, lists solely in-frame clones and lacks some. The table lists 3,700 or so clones, 69% of them singletons. Sequencing used tumor tissue, obtained after IRX-2 immunotherapy. The source is a human donor with breast cancer. Each CDR3 is given with its conserved first and last residue. The order of the fields is CDR3 protein, CDR3 DNA, V gene, D gene, J gene, clone size. D genes are given only for firm matches. Rows may omit the clone size; those that give it use once, few, many or a size class.

cdr3_aa: CASSEGTGVETQYF
cdr3_nt: TGTGCCAGCAGTGAGGGGACAGGGGTAGAGACCCAGTACTTC
v_call: TRBV6-8
d_call: TRBD1
j_call: TRBJ2-5
clone_size: -

cdr3_aa: CASSEPGQGRTEAFF
cdr3_nt: TGCGCCAGCAGTGAGCCGGGACAGGGTCGGACTGAAGCTTTCTTT
v_call: TRBV10-2
d_call: TRBD1
j_call: TRBJ1-1
clone_size: -

cdr3_aa: CASSLAGSRDEQFF
cdr3_nt: TGTGCCAGCAGCTTGGCGGGATCAAGGGATGAGCAGTTCTTC
v_call: TRBV11-3
d_call: -
j_call: TRBJ2-1
clone_size: -

cdr3_aa: CASTAGENNEQFF
cdr3_nt: TGTGCCAGCACAGCGGGAGAGAACAATGAGCAGTTCTTC
v_call: TRBV12-5
d_call: TRBD2
j_call: TRBJ2-1
clone_size: -

cdr3_aa: CASSTTLAAPSSYNEQFF
cdr3_nt: TGCGCCAGCAGCACAACACTAGCGGCCCCATCTTCGTACAATGAGCAGTTCTTC
v_call: TRBV5-1
d_call: TRBD2
j_call: TRBJ2-1
clone_size: -

cdr3_aa: CASRYRAVGSSYEQYF
cdr3_nt: TGTGCCAGCAGGTACCGAGCCGTGGGAAGCTCCTACGAGCAGTACTTC
v_call: TRBV11-3
d_call: -
j_call: TRBJ2-7
clone_size: -

cdr3_aa: CASSLAINTGHNEQFF
cdr3_nt: TGTGCCAGCAGCTTGGCCATTAATACAGGACACAATGAGCAGTTCTTC
v_call: TRBV11-3
d_call: -
j_call: TRBJ2-1
clone_size: medium-sized

cdr3_aa: CASSQARWGNTGELFF
cdr3_nt: TGTGCCAGCAGCCAAGCTAGGTGGGGGAACACCGGGGAGCTGTTTTTT
v_call: TRBV11-3
d_call: -
j_call: TRBJ2-2
clone_size: -

cdr3_aa: CASSVEAGTTTGELFF
cdr3_nt: TGTGCCAGTAGTGTAGAGGCGGGGACTACCACCGGGGAGCTGTTTTTT
v_call: TRBV19
d_call: TRBD2
j_call: TRBJ2-2
clone_size: medium-sized

cdr3_aa: CASSDRGRQPQHF
cdr3_nt: TGTGCCAGCAGTGACAGGGGGCGGCAGCCCCAGCATTTT
v_call: TRBV6-8
d_call: TRBD1
j_call: TRBJ1-5
clone_size: -

cdr3_aa: CAISMTAEEPQHF
cdr3_nt: TGTGCCATCAGTATGACTGCAGAGGAGCCCCAGCATTTT
v_call: TRBV6-8
d_call: -
j_call: TRBJ1-5
clone_size: -

cdr3_aa: CASSEEAGGRNEQFF
cdr3_nt: TGCGCCAGCAGTGAGGAGGCGGGAGGGCGCAATGAGCAGTTCTTC
v_call: TRBV10-2
d_call: TRBD2
j_call: TRBJ2-1
clone_size: -

cdr3_aa: CASSFRGPSTDTQYF
cdr3_nt: TGTGCCAGCAGCTTCAGGGGGCCTAGCACAGATACGCAGTATTTT
v_call: TRBV11-3
d_call: TRBD1
j_call: TRBJ2-3
clone_size: -

cdr3_aa: CASSSGMSSYNEQFF
cdr3_nt: TGTGCCAGCAGCTCAGGGATGAGCTCCTACAATGAGCAGTTCTTC
v_call: TRBV11-3
d_call: -
j_call: TRBJ2-1
clone_size: -

cdr3_aa: CASSHEGRAKNIQYF
cdr3_nt: TGTGCCAGCAGTCACGAGGGGAGAGCCAAAAACATTCAGTACTTC
v_call: TRBV6-8
d_call: -
j_call: TRBJ2-4
clone_size: large

cdr3_aa: CASRGWDRASYEQYF
cdr3_nt: TGTGCCAGCAGGGGGTGGGACAGGGCCTCCTACGAGCAGTACTTC
v_call: TRBV11-3
d_call: TRBD1
j_call: TRBJ2-7
clone_size: few

cdr3_aa: CASRDREYSNQPQHF
cdr3_nt: TGTGCCAGCCGGGACAGAGAATATAGCAATCAGCCCCAGCATTTT
v_call: TRBV6-8
d_call: TRBD1
j_call: TRBJ1-5
clone_size: -

cdr3_aa: CASSLGYGRNTEAFF
cdr3_nt: TGTGCCAGCAGTTTAGGGTATGGGCGAAACACTGAAGCTTTCTTT
v_call: TRBV28
d_call: -
j_call: TRBJ1-1
clone_size: few

cdr3_aa: CASSFAPSGSHNTQYF
cdr3_nt: TGTGCCAGCAGTTTTGCCCCTAGCGGGAGCCACAATACGCAGTATTTT
v_call: TRBV6-8
d_call: TRBD2
j_call: TRBJ2-3
clone_size: few

cdr3_aa: CSGISPSYEQYF
cdr3_nt: TGCAGCGGTATATCTCCCTCCTACGAGCAGTACTTC
v_call: TRBV29-1
d_call: -
j_call: TRBJ2-7
clone_size: few

cdr3_aa: CASSLLGGGSGYTF
cdr3_nt: TGTGCCAGCAGCTTACTGGGAGGAGGTTCGGGCTACACCTTC
v_call: TRBV11-3
d_call: -
j_call: TRBJ1-2
clone_size: few

cdr3_aa: CASSSDRVNEKLFF
cdr3_nt: TGCGCCAGCAGCTCGGACAGAGTTAATGAAAAACTGTTTTTT
v_call: TRBV5-1
d_call: -
j_call: TRBJ1-4
clone_size: once

cdr3_aa: CASSPFARGDNQPQHF
cdr3_nt: TGTGCCAGCTCACCTTTCGCCAGAGGGGACAATCAGCCCCAGCATTTT
v_call: TRBV18
d_call: -
j_call: TRBJ1-5
clone_size: -

cdr3_aa: CASSINKPASGHNEQFF
cdr3_nt: TGTGCCAGCAGCATCAACAAACCTGCATCGGGGCACAATGAGCAGTTCTTC
v_call: TRBV7-7
d_call: -
j_call: TRBJ2-1
clone_size: -

cdr3_aa: CASSHPTGSYNEQFF
cdr3_nt: TGTGCCAGCAGCCATCCTACTGGGTCCTACAATGAGCAGTTCTTC
v_call: TRBV11-3
d_call: -
j_call: TRBJ2-1
clone_size: -

cdr3_aa: CASSLDQGGSTNTGELFF
cdr3_nt: TGTGCCAGCAGCTTAGATCAAGGCGGGAGCACGAACACCGGGGAGCTGTTTTTT
v_call: TRBV11-3
d_call: TRBD2
j_call: TRBJ2-2
clone_size: medium-sized

cdr3_aa: CASSYFPAQGYEQYF
cdr3_nt: TGTGCCAGCAGTTACTTTCCGGCACAGGGTTACGAGCAGTACTTC
v_call: TRBV6-8
d_call: -
j_call: TRBJ2-7
clone_size: -

cdr3_aa: CASTWGANTGELFF
cdr3_nt: TGTGCCAGCACCTGGGGGGCGAACACCGGGGAGCTGTTTTTT
v_call: TRBV11-3
d_call: -
j_call: TRBJ2-2
clone_size: medium-sized

cdr3_aa: CASSLDMRLYTIYF
cdr3_nt: TGTGCCAGCAGCTTAGATATGAGACTTTACACCATATATTTT
v_call: TRBV11-3
d_call: -
j_call: TRBJ1-3
clone_size: -

cdr3_aa: CATRGGQGNTGELFF
cdr3_nt: TGCGCCACCCGCGGTGGACAGGGGAACACCGGGGAGCTGTTTTTT
v_call: TRBV5-1
d_call: TRBD1
j_call: TRBJ2-2
clone_size: once

cdr3_aa: CASSYGGSRNQPQHF
cdr3_nt: TGTGCCAGCAGTTACGGGGGCAGTAGAAATCAGCCCCAGCATTTT
v_call: TRBV6-8
d_call: -
j_call: TRBJ1-5
clone_size: few

cdr3_aa: CASSLVNSGNTIYF
cdr3_nt: TGTGCCAGCAGCTTAGTTAACTCTGGAAACACCATATATTTT
v_call: TRBV11-3
d_call: -
j_call: TRBJ1-3
clone_size: -

cdr3_aa: CATSRDSRLGGSNEQFF
cdr3_nt: TGTGCCACCAGCAGAGATAGTCGGCTAGGGGGTTCGAATGAGCAGTTCTTC
v_call: TRBV15
d_call: -
j_call: TRBJ2-1
clone_size: few

cdr3_aa: CASSDAAGGTDTQYF
cdr3_nt: TGTGCCAGCAGTGACGCTGCGGGAGGAACAGATACGCAGTATTTT
v_call: TRBV6-8
d_call: TRBD2
j_call: TRBJ2-3
clone_size: -

cdr3_aa: CAISGSSSRRVDTQYF
cdr3_nt: TGTGCCATCAGTGGTTCTAGTTCCCGCCGTGTGGATACGCAGTATTTT
v_call: TRBV6-8
d_call: -
j_call: TRBJ2-3
clone_size: -

cdr3_aa: CASSLRGNTEAFF
cdr3_nt: TGTGCCAGCAGCCTCCGAGGGAACACTGAAGCTTTCTTT
v_call: TRBV7-4
d_call: -
j_call: TRBJ1-1
clone_size: -

cdr3_aa: CASSSTSFEDYGYTF
cdr3_nt: TGTGCCAGCAGCTCCACCTCCTTCGAGGACTATGGCTACACCTTC
v_call: TRBV28
d_call: -
j_call: TRBJ1-2
clone_size: -

cdr3_aa: CASSPTGLAGRDEQFF
cdr3_nt: TGTGCCAGCAGCCCAACGGGACTAGCGGGCAGGGATGAGCAGTTCTTC
v_call: TRBV14
d_call: TRBD2
j_call: TRBJ2-1
clone_size: -

cdr3_aa: CSVVSNSGNTIYF
cdr3_nt: TGCAGCGTTGTATCTAACTCTGGAAACACCATATATTTT
v_call: TRBV29-1
d_call: -
j_call: TRBJ1-3
clone_size: once

cdr3_aa: CASSFASGLYEQYF
cdr3_nt: TGTGCCAGCAGTTTCGCTAGCGGGCTCTACGAGCAGTACTTC
v_call: TRBV28
d_call: TRBD2
j_call: TRBJ2-7
clone_size: -

cdr3_aa: CASSLGQGKPYEQYF
cdr3_nt: TGTGCCAGCTCACTCGGACAGGGAAAACCCTACGAGCAGTACTTC
v_call: TRBV18
d_call: TRBD1
j_call: TRBJ2-7
clone_size: -

cdr3_aa: CASSLYSSGDEQFF
cdr3_nt: TGCGCCAGCAGCCTGTATTCTAGCGGGGATGAGCAGTTCTTC
v_call: TRBV5-1
d_call: TRBD2
j_call: TRBJ2-1
clone_size: -

cdr3_aa: CASGQDSFISGANVLTF
cdr3_nt: TGTGCCAGCGGACAGGACAGTTTTATCTCTGGGGCCAACGTCCTGACTTTC
v_call: TRBV6-8
d_call: TRBD1
j_call: TRBJ2-6
clone_size: -

cdr3_aa: CASSPLVGDEQYF
cdr3_nt: TGTGCCAGCTCACCATTGGTTGGGGATGAGCAGTACTTC
v_call: TRBV18
d_call: -
j_call: TRBJ2-7
clone_size: -

cdr3_aa: CASSYKYTYTEAFF
cdr3_nt: TGTGCCAGCAGTTACAAGTACACCTACACTGAAGCTTTCTTT
v_call: TRBV6-8
d_call: -
j_call: TRBJ1-1
clone_size: -

cdr3_aa: CASKQRPTNEKLFF
cdr3_nt: TGTGCCAGTAAACAGAGGCCGACTAATGAAAAACTGTTTTTT
v_call: TRBV19
d_call: -
j_call: TRBJ1-4
clone_size: -

cdr3_aa: CASSLFTGGGETQYF
cdr3_nt: TGTGCCAGCAGTTTATTCACAGGGGGCGGGGAGACCCAGTACTTC
v_call: TRBV28
d_call: TRBD1
j_call: TRBJ2-5
clone_size: -

cdr3_aa: CASSYSASNTGELFF
cdr3_nt: TGTGCCAGCAGTTACTCGGCCTCAAACACCGGGGAGCTGTTTTTT
v_call: TRBV6-8
d_call: -
j_call: TRBJ2-2
clone_size: -